This T cell receptor beta chain emerged from a study of blood T cell repertoires in COVID-19. Germline loops: CDR1 SGHRS, CDR2 YFSETQ. The ends were cut back, 0 bases at V and 4 bases at J, with 7 bases in the middle. The CDR3 is 14 amino acids. Here immunoSEQ multiplex PCR was the method, and the copy in TCRdb shows in-frame clones only, minus some. The table records approximately 380,000 clones, roughly nine tenths of them present only once. Sequenced input: PBMCs or T cells enriched from blood (not recorded which). The genes are TRBV5-1 and TRBJ2-2; D remains ambiguous. This receptor was obtained from a woman aged 35 to 49 who had been exposed to COVID-19. The CDR3 DNA reads TGCGCCAGCAGCTTGGGAGAATCCACCGGGGAGCTGTTTTTT. The encoded protein is CASSLGESTGELFF. The entire variable domain, with the rest obtained from reference TRBV5-1 and TRBJ2-2, is as follows: KAGVTQTPRYLIKTRGQQVTLSCSPISGHRSVSWYQQTPGQGLQFLFEYFSETQRNKGNFPGRFSGRQFSNSRSEMNVSTLELGDSALYLCASSLGESTGELFFGEGSRLTVL.